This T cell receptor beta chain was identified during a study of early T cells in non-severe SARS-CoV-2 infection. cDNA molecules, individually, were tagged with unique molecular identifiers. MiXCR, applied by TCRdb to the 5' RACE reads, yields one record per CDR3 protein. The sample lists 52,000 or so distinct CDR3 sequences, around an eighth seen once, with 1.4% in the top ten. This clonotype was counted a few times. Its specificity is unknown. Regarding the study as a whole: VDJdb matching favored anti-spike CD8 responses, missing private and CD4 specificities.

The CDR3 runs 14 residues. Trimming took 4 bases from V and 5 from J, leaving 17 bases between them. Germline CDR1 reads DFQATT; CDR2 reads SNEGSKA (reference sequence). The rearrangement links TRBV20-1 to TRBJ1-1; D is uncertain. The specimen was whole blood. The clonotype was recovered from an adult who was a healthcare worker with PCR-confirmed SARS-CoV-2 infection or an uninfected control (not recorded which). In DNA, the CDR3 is TGCAGTGCTACAGCCCTTGGAGGGAATACTGAAGCTTTCTTT. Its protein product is CSATALGGNTEAFF.